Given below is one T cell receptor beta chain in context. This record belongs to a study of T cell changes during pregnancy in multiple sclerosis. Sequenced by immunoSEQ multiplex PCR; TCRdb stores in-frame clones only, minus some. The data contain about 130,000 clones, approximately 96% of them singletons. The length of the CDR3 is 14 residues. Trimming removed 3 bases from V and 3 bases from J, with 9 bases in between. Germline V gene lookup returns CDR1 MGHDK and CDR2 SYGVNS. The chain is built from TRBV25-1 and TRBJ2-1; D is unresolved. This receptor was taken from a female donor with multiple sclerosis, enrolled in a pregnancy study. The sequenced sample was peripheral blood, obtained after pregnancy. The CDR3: CASSESSYYNEQFF. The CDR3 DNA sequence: TGTGCCAGCAGTGAGTCCTCGTACTACAATGAGCAGTTCTTC.